The 11 T cell receptor beta chains given below trace back to one sample, sequenced in a study of cytomegalovirus exposure and HLA in healthy donors (TCRdb year 2017). Library prep was done by the immunoSEQ multiplex PCR assay. For the multiplex PCR, a mixture combining 60 forward primers for TCR Vbeta segments and 13 reverse primers for TCR Jbeta segments was used. TCRdb obtained this table from immuneACCESS and retained in-frame rearrangements with V and J assigned. These tables miss some clones; where compared with another copy, unresolved V genes account for less than half of the shortfall, and the remainder is unexplained. In all, the sample holds roughly 110,000 clones, and about 61% of those were seen once. The top ten clones comprise about 8.5% of the sample. The sequencing sample was made of PBMCs. These receptors all stem from a man aged 18 to 30 in good health and CMV-seropositive.

The chain uses TRBV5-1 and TRBJ2-5; 16 positions agree with TRBD2. V shed 4 bases, J shed 4 bases, and the junction held 10 bases outside the gene matches. CDR3 size: 18 residues. From germline, CDR1 is SGHRS and CDR2 YFSETQ. CDR3 sequence: CASSRTGTSGGAGETQYF. CDR3 nucleotides: TGCGCCAGCAGCCGTACCGGGACTAGCGGGGGGGCCGGAGAGACCCAGTACTTC.

This clone turned up a few times. The genes are TRBV11-1 and TRBJ2-5; 7 nucleotides line up with TRBD2. The CDR3 runs 14 residues. Germline loops: CDR1 SGHAT, CDR2 FQDESV (reference sequence). J gave up 3 bases and V 8 bases, and 9 bases lay outside the gene matches. CDR3 region: CASGRGDYEETQYF. The CDR3 coding sequence is TGTGCCAGCGGTCGGGGGGACTACGAAGAGACCCAGTACTTC.

The rearrangement joins TRBV2 to TRBJ2-4, with TRBD2 identical over 7 bases. Germline trimming cut 2 bases from V and 1 base from J; bases unmatched to any gene: 2. Germline assignment: CDR1 SNHLY and CDR2 FYNNEI. The CDR3 is 15 residues long. CDR3 region: CASSEFGGAKNIQYF. The CDR3 nucleotides read TGTGCCAGCAGTGAATTCGGGGGGGCCAAAAACATTCAGTACTTC.

The chain has TRBV6-1 and TRBJ2-7, with 10 bases fitting TRBD2. CDR1 and CDR2 (germline): MNHNS, SASEGT. The CDR3 is made up of 14 amino acids. Trimming at V came to 4 bases and at J to 3 bases, leaving 3 bases not matched to a gene. The DNA of the CDR3 is TGTGCCAGCAGTGTGCGGACTAGCGGCTACGAGCAGTACGTC. Translated: CASSVRTSGYEQYV.

The chain has TRBV30 and TRBJ2-7; weak D call: TRBD1 (6 bases). The length of the CDR3 is 12 residues. V lost 4 bases and J lost 0, with 7 bases in between. Germline values: CDR1 GTSNPN, CDR2 SVGIG (reference sequence). The CDR3 here is CAWTGDSYEQYF. DNA of the CDR3: TGTGCCTGGACAGGGGACTCCTACGAGCAGTACTTC.

This CDR3 reads CASSYRTGVINEQFF. The DNA of the CDR3 is TGTGCCAGCTCGTACAGGACAGGGGTTATTAATGAGCAGTTCTTC. This chain links TRBV18 with TRBJ2-1; TRBD1 aligns across 9 bases. J lost 7 bases, V lost 6 bases, and 10 bases had no gene match. The CDR3 covers 15 residues. In germline, CDR1 is KGHSH, CDR2 LQKENI.

The CDR3: CASSGDRDHEQYF. CDR3 bases: TGTGCCAGCAGCGGGGACAGGGACCACGAGCAGTACTTC. V and J are TRBV13 and TRBJ2-7; 9 bases line up with TRBD1. CDR3 length: 13 amino acids. V shed 5 bases, J shed 5 bases, and the junction held 4 bases outside the gene matches. Germline-derived CDR1 and CDR2 are PRHDT and FYEKMQ (reference sequence).

The V gene is TRBV4-2, the J gene TRBJ2-3, with a tentative D call TRBD2 (7 bases). Trimming took off 1 base at V and 6 bases at J, with 17 bases between the two ends. The CDR3 consists of 16 residues. Germline CDR1 is LGHNA and CDR2 is YNFKEQ. Here the CDR3 DNA reads TGTGCCAGCAGCCAAGCGTGGGGAGGGGGGGCTGATACGCAGTATTTT. As protein: CASSQAWGGGADTQYF.

This rearrangement joins TRBV2 to TRBJ1-4, with D uncertain. Germline CDR1 is SNHLY and CDR2 is FYNNEI. The CDR3 covers 15 residues. V was clipped by 5 bases and J by 2 bases, with 12 bases between them. As DNA, the CDR3 is TGTGCCAGCAGTTTAGAACTGCTCACTAATGAAAAACTGTTTTTT. This codes for CASSLELLTNEKLFF. The entire variable domain, with the rest obtained from reference TRBV2 and TRBJ1-4, is as follows: EPEVTQTPSHQVTQMGQEVILRCVPISNHLYFYWYRQILGQKVEFLVSFYNNEISEKSEIFDDQFSVERPDGSNFTLKIRSTKLEDSAMYFCASSLELLTNEKLFFGSGTQLSVL.

The chain employs TRBV7-2 and TRBJ2-2; D may be TRBD1 (5 bases). This CDR3 has 17 residues. Trimming cost V 7 bases and J 0 bases, with 18 bases left between them. CDR1 is SGHTA, CDR2 FQGNSA, per germline. The CDR3 coding sequence is TGTGCCAGCACCGACCCGACAGACCCAACGAACACCGGGGAGCTGTTTTTT. Amino acid sequence: CASTDPTDPTNTGELFF.

DNA for the CDR3: TGCGCCAGCAGTGGACATCTAGCGGGGAAGCTGGAGCAGTTCTTC. Translating it yields CASSGHLAGKLEQFF. The chain uses TRBV10-2 and TRBJ2-1; 9 bases align to TRBD2. Per the germline V gene, CDR1 is WSHSY and CDR2 is SAAADI. The CDR3 contains 15 residues. Germline trimming cut 4 bases from V and 10 bases from J; bases unmatched to any gene: 11.